Below, one T cell receptor (beta chain) is given with its context. Its target is unknown. This clone may be a read error of a much larger clone one base away. The CDR3 is 17 amino acids. CDR1 and CDR2 from the germline V gene are MDHEN and SYDVKM. The data belong to a study of T cells in Graves' hyperthyroidism and ophthalmopathy. From RNA transcripts, TCR beta CDR3 regions were amplified. Researchers ran a first-round RT-PCR on the TCR CDR3 using the HTBI primer set. TCRdb used MiXCR to reprocess the multiplex PCR reads, holding one entry per CDR3 protein. The sample carries 200,000 to 250,000 distinct CDR3 sequences, roughly 15% recorded once. General study points: Also found in blood were most expanded thyroid clonotypes above 0.001. A 13 V-J signature model discriminated ophthalmopathy versus stable hyperthyroidism.

Diagnosis relied on clinical symptoms, serum thyroxine and TRAb, thyroid ultrasound and orbital computed tomography. This receptor was identified in a man aged 45 to 65 with Graves' hyperthyroidism. This chain uses TRBV28 with TRBJ2-4; D remains unclear. The sample was blood. The CDR3: CASSLSVGSVARNIQYF. In nucleotides, the CDR3 is TGTGCCAGCAGTTTAAGTGTGGGCAGTGTAGCCAGAAACATTCAGTACTTC.